These 15 T cell receptor beta chains were sequenced from one sample in a study of blood T cell repertoires in COVID-19. Some clones are missing from TCRdb's copy, which holds only in-frame ones; the method was immunoSEQ multiplex PCR. The data show 80,000 to 100,000 clones, about 80% seen once. Sequencing was performed on peripheral blood. The receptor set was obtained from a human donor in a cohort sampled during active COVID-19.

This chain connects TRBV18 to TRBJ2-5, with 7 bases identical to TRBD2. The CDR3 spans 16 residues. The germline V gene has CDR1 KGHSH and CDR2 LQKENI. V trimming: 1 base; J trimming: 2 bases; junction bases outside the gene matches: 7. As DNA, the CDR3 is TGTGCCAGCTCACCACTCGGAGGGCGGGGGCAAGAGACCCAGTACTTC. It specifies CASSPLGGRGQETQYF.

The CDR3: CASRPSQGSRYEQYF. The CDR3 DNA reads TGTGCCAGCAGGCCTAGCCAGGGGTCCCGCTACGAGCAGTACTTC. The V gene is TRBV28, the J gene TRBJ2-7, with D perhaps TRBD1 (6 bases). V dropped 6 bases and J dropped 3 bases, with 18 bases sitting between them. CDR3 length: 15 amino acids. The germline gives CDR1 MDHEN, CDR2 SYDVKM.

The chain joins TRBV6-1 to TRBJ2-7; D might be TRBD2 (6 bases). Trimming cost V 1 base and J 7 bases, with 17 bases left between them. There are 15 residues in the CDR3. Germline-derived CDR1 and CDR2 are MNHNS and SASEGT. The CDR3 is CASSEGGTSLREQYF. Written as DNA, the CDR3 is TGTGCCAGCAGTGAAGGAGGGACTTCCCTGAGGGAGCAGTACTTC.

The chain uses TRBV24-1 and TRBJ2-3, with 12 bases that match TRBD2. This CDR3 region has 16 residues. The trim removed 4 bases at V and 4 bases at J, leaving 5 bases unmatched. The V gene's germline CDR1 is KGHDR and CDR2 SFDVKD. The CDR3 is CATSDWTSGEPDTQYF. The CDR3 DNA sequence: TGTGCCACCAGTGACTGGACTAGCGGGGAGCCAGATACGCAGTATTTT.

There are a few counts of this clone. V is TRBV27 and J is TRBJ2-1; D is unclear. This CDR3 has 16 amino acids. V lost 4 bases and J lost 2, with 15 bases in between. The germline gives CDR1 MNHEY, CDR2 SMNVEV (reference sequence). CDR3 nucleotides: TGTGCCAGCAGTTCCCCAACTCGAATAACCTACAATGAGCAGTTCTTC. Translated: CASSSPTRITYNEQFF.

The chain uses TRBV3-1 (or the pseudogene TRBV3-2) and TRBJ2-7; a weak D match, TRBD2 (6 bases). The CDR3 loop spans 14 amino acids. V was clipped by 1 base and J by 1 base, with 8 bases between them. Germline V gene data show CDR1 as LGHDT and CDR2 as YNNKEL (reference sequence). CDR3 bases: TGTGCCAGCAGCCAAGGGGGAGGATCCTACGAGCAGTACTTC. This gives the protein CASSQGGGSYEQYF.

The chain is built from TRBV6-1 and TRBJ1-2; no definite D call. Trimming took off 0 bases at V and 8 bases at J, with 10 bases between the two ends. CDR3 length: 13 amino acids. Per germline, CDR1 MNHNS and CDR2 SASEGT. The CDR3 nucleotides read TGTGCCAGCAGTGAAGCGGAGACTGGGGGCTACACCTTC. It yields the protein CASSEAETGGYTF.

V is TRBV5-1 and J is TRBJ2-2, with a weak D call TRBD1 (6 bases). The CDR3 contains 16 residues. Trimming cost V 6 bases and J 1 base, with 16 bases left between them. Germline lookup yields CDR1 SGHRS and CDR2 YFSETQ. Here the CDR3 DNA reads TGCGCCAGCAAAGGCAGGGGCTTAGGGAACACCGGGGAGCTGTTTTTT. Its protein is CASKGRGLGNTGELFF.

This sequence joins TRBV18 and TRBJ1-3, with D uncertain. Germline CDR1 KGHSH, CDR2 LQKENI. This CDR3 has 16 amino acids. V was cut by 6 bases and J by 0 bases, with 15 bases left in between. CDR3 in DNA: TGTGCCAGCTCCCTGGACTACCGTAGCTCTGGAAACACCATATATTTT. It translates to CASSLDYRSSGNTIYF.

This chain uses TRBV27 with TRBJ2-5; D remains ambiguous. Looked up from germline, CDR1 is MNHEY and CDR2 is SMNVEV (reference sequence). V gave up 7 bases and J gave up 7 bases, with 7 bases separating them. The CDR3 consists of 10 residues. Here the CDR3 DNA reads TGTGCCAGCACCCTCCGGACCCAGTACTTC. Translation gives CASTLRTQYF.

In DNA, the CDR3 is TGTGCCAGCAGCCTGCTCCGGACAGGCTACTATGGCTACACCTTC. It yields the protein CASSLLRTGYYGYTF. This sequence joins TRBV3-1 (or the pseudogene TRBV3-2) and TRBJ1-2; 7 bases are shared with TRBD1. V lost 4 bases and J lost 3; bases outside the gene matches: 8. Germline V lookup: CDR1 LGHDT, CDR2 YNNKEL (reference sequence). The CDR3 spans 15 residues.

The J gene is TRBJ2-1, the V gene TRBV19; 7 positions agree with TRBD2. The junction had 8 bases not matched to a gene; V was cut back by 5 bases and J by 7 bases. Germline V lookup: CDR1 LNHDA, CDR2 SQIVND (reference sequence). The CDR3 length is 14 residues. CDR3 loop: CASSSIAGENEQFF. The DNA for the CDR3 is TGTGCCAGTAGTTCAATTGCGGGGGAAAATGAGCAGTTCTTC.

This clone has just a few counts. This chain connects TRBV7-9 to TRBJ1-1; D might be TRBD1 (5 bases). Germline assignment: CDR1 SEHNR and CDR2 FQNEAQ (reference sequence). There are 16 residues in the CDR3. Between the trimmed V and J ends, which lost 5 bases and 0 bases, there was a span of 16 bases. CDR3 sequence reads: CASSREPTDLNTEAFF. Here the CDR3 DNA reads TGTGCCAGCAGCCGAGAACCGACAGACCTGAACACTGAAGCTTTCTTT.

The chain joins TRBV24-1 to TRBJ2-1, with a possible D match to TRBD2 (7 bases). Germline values: CDR1 KGHDR, CDR2 SFDVKD. CDR3 length: 14 amino acids. V was clipped by 6 bases and J by 8 bases, with 16 bases between them. CDR3 DNA sequence: TGTGCCACCAGTCACCCCGGGCGGGGGCATGAGCAGTTCTTC. This codes for CATSHPGRGHEQFF.

This chain uses TRBV28 with TRBJ1-1; TRBD1 matches at 7 bases. CDR3 length: 14 residues. V was clipped by 5 bases and J by 0 bases; unmatched bases: 3. Germline CDR1 and CDR2: MDHEN and SYDVKM. CDR3 protein: CASSHRGMNTEAFF. For the CDR3, the DNA is TGTGCCAGCAGTCACAGGGGAATGAACACTGAAGCTTTCTTT.